The subject of this entry is one T cell receptor (beta chain). Using immunoSEQ multiplex PCR, the repertoire was profiled, and TCRdb retains in-frame clones only, with some absent. The data show about 35,000 clones, with 87% seen just once and roughly a tenth held by the top ten. The data are from a study of blood T cell repertoires in COVID-19. Study in general: The United States, Italy and Spain supplied acute and convalescent COVID-19 samples. PBMCs, B-cell-depleted T cells, or T cells provided the cDNA or gDNA that made up the material.

Sample: peripheral blood. The clonotype was recovered from a man older than 75 with active COVID-19.

The CDR3, as DNA: TGTGCCACCAGTGGAGGGGGCAACACAGATACGCAGTATTTT. Protein product: CATSGGGNTDTQYF. The chain links TRBV24-1 to TRBJ2-3; 7 nucleotides agree with TRBD1. The CDR3 has 14 amino acids. Germline-derived CDR1 and CDR2 are KGHDR and SFDVKD. With 5 bases clipped from V and 2 bases from J, the junction kept 3 bases outside the gene matches.